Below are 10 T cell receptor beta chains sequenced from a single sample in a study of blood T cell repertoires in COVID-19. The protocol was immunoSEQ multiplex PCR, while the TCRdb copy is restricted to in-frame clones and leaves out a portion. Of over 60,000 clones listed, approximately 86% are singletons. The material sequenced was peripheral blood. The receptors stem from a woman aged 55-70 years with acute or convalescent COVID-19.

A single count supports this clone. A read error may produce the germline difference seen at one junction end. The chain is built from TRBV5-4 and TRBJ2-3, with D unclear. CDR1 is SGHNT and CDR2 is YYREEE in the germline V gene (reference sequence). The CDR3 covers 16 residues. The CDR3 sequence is CASSVRSLFSRDTQYF. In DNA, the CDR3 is TGTGCCAGCAGCGTTCGGTCACTATTTAGCAGAGATACGCAGTATTTT. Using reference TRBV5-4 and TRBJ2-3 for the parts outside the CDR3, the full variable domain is ETGVTQSPTHLIKTRGQQVTLRCSSQSGHNTVSWYQQALGQGPQFIFQYYREEENGRGNFPPRFSGLQFPNYSSELNVNALELDDSALYLCASSVRSLFSRDTQYFGPGTRLTVL.

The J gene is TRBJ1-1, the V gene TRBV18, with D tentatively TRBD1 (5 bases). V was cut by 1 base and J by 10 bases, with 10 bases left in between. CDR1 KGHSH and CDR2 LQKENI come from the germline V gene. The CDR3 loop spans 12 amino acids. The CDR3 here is CASSPQRGRAFF. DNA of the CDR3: TGTGCCAGCTCACCACAACGGGGGAGAGCTTTCTTT.

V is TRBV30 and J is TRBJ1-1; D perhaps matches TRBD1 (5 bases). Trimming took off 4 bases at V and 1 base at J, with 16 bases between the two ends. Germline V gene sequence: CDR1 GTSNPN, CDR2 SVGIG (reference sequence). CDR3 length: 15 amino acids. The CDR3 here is CAWTGSRGGNTEAFF. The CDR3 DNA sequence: TGTGCCTGGACCGGATCCCGGGGGGGGAACACTGAAGCTTTCTTT.

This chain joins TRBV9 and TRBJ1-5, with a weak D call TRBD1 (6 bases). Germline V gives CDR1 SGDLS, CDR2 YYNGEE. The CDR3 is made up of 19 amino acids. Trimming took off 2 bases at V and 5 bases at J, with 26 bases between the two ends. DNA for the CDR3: TGTGCCAGCAGCGTCGTATGGATGGTGCAGGGGATCGTTCATCAGCCCCAGCATTTT. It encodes CASSVVWMVQGIVHQPQHF.

CDR3 DNA: TGCGCCAGCAGCTTGGACGACAGGGGGGACTATGGCTACACCTTC. Amino acids: CASSLDDRGDYGYTF. J is TRBJ1-2 and V is TRBV5-1, with 9 positions matching TRBD1. Trimming removed 0 bases from V and 3 bases from J; junction bases left unmatched: 3. The CDR3 sequence is 15 residues long. CDR1 is SGHRS and CDR2 is YFSETQ in the germline V gene. Variable domain in full (rest from reference TRBV5-1 and TRBJ1-2): KAGVTQTPRYLIKTRGQQVTLSCSPISGHRSVSWYQQTPGQGLQFLFEYFSETQRNKGNFPGRFSGRQFSNSRSEMNVSTLELGDSALYLCASSLDDRGDYGYTFGSGTRLTVV.

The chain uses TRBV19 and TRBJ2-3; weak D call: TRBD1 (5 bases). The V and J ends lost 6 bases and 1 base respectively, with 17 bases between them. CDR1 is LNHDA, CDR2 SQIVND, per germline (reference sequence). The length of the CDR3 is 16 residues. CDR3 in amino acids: CASSNARARGTDTQYF. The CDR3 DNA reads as TGTGCCAGTAGCAACGCCCGTGCCAGGGGCACAGATACGCAGTATTTT.

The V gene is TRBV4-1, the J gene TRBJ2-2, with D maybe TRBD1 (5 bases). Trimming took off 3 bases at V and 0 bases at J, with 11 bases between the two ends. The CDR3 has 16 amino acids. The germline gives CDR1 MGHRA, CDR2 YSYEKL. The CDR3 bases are TGCGCCAGCAGCCATCCAGGGTGGGCGAACACCGGGGAGCTGTTTTTT. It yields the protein CASSHPGWANTGELFF.

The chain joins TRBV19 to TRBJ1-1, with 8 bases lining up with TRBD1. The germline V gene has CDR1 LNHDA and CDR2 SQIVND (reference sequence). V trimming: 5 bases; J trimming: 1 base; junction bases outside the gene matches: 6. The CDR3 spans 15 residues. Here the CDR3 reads CASSSRTGKNTEAFF. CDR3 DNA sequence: TGTGCCAGTAGTTCTAGGACAGGGAAGAACACTGAAGCTTTCTTT.

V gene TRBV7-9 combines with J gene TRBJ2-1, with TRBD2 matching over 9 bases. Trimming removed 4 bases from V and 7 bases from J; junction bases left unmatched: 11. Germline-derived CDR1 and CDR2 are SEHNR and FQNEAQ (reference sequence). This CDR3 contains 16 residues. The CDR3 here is CASSSGSGGSGNEQFF. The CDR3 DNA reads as TGTGCCAGCAGCTCTGGGAGCGGGGGGTCGGGGAATGAGCAGTTCTTC.

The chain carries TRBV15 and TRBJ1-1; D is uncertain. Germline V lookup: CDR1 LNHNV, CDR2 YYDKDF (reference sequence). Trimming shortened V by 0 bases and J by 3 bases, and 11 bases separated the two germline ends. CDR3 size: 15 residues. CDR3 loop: CATSREPGGHTEAFF. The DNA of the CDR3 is TGTGCCACCAGCAGAGAGCCCGGAGGGCACACTGAAGCTTTCTTT.